This passage covers 22 T cell receptor beta chains from one sample sequenced in a study of cytomegalovirus exposure and HLA in healthy donors. In the PCR, 60 Vbeta and 13 Jbeta primers were used. Libraries were prepared by immunoSEQ multiplex PCR; TCRdb keeps only in-frame clonotypes and omits some of them. The data contain roughly 150,000 clones, around three quarters of them singletons. Sequences were obtained from PBMCs. These receptors were obtained from a man aged 40-49 years in good health and CMV-seronegative.

The gene calls are TRBV30 and TRBJ2-6, with D hard to call. Germline assignment: CDR1 GTSNPN and CDR2 SVGIG (reference sequence). The V gene lost 3 bases and the J gene lost 0 bases, with 6 bases spanning the gap. This CDR3 comprises 14 residues. CDR3 sequence (DNA): TGTGCCTGGAGCTTTTTCTCTGGGGCCAACGTCCTGACTTTC. Its translation: CAWSFFSGANVLTF. The whole variable domain, filled in from reference TRBV30 and TRBJ2-6, reads SQTIHQWPATLVQPVGSPLSLECTVEGTSNPNLYWYRQAAGRGLQLLFYSVGIGQISSEVPQNLSASRPQDRQFILSSKKLLLSDSGFYLCAWSFFSGANVLTFGAGSRLTVL.

The rearrangement joins TRBV6-1 to TRBJ1-3; unclear D gene. Germline V gene data show CDR1 as MNHNS and CDR2 as SASEGT. Trimming removed 6 bases at V and 0 bases at J, with 9 bases between. This CDR3 is 14 amino acids long. This chain's CDR3 is CASRGRSSGNTIYF. In DNA form, the CDR3 reads TGTGCCAGCAGGGGCCGTTCCTCTGGAAACACCATATATTTT.

The chain is built from TRBV18 and TRBJ2-2; weak D call: TRBD1 (5 bases). Germline V gene sequence: CDR1 KGHSH, CDR2 LQKENI. This CDR3 is built from 17 residues. V was trimmed by 4 bases and J by 2 bases, leaving 17 bases between them. In DNA form, the CDR3 reads TGTGCCAGCTCACTAAGCTCGGACACCTTAAACACCGGGGAGCTGTTTTTT. Protein: CASSLSSDTLNTGELFF.

The V and J genes are TRBV9 and TRBJ2-5, with D maybe TRBD2 (7 bases). This CDR3 has 15 amino acids. Germline CDR1 SGDLS, CDR2 YYNGEE. Trimming pared 0 bases from V and 10 bases from J, leaving 19 bases between. The CDR3 is CASSVAGAGAQSQYF. CDR3 DNA: TGTGCCAGCAGCGTAGCTGGGGCGGGGGCCCAGAGCCAGTACTTC.

The rearrangement joins TRBV6-1 to TRBJ2-3; D not resolved. Germline loops: CDR1 MNHNS, CDR2 SASEGT. Trimming stripped 6 bases from V and 6 bases from J, with 10 bases between. The CDR3 loop spans 12 amino acids. The CDR3 coding sequence is TGTGCCAGCAGCCCCGACTGGGATACGCAGTATTTT. This codes for CASSPDWDTQYF.

V gene TRBV9 combines with J gene TRBJ2-7; D is possibly TRBD2 (5 bases). CDR1 SGDLS and CDR2 YYNGEE come from the germline V gene. The germline V and J ends were trimmed by 4 bases and 1 base, with 9 bases remaining between them. The CDR3 is 13 residues long. The CDR3 coding sequence is TGTGCCAGCAGCCAACTAGGGTCCTACGAGCAGTACTTC. As protein: CASSQLGSYEQYF.

This clone appeared a few times. The chain combines TRBV7-9 with TRBJ1-4; D perhaps matches TRBD1 (5 bases). V was pared by 8 bases and J by 4 bases, with 11 bases between. CDR3 length: 13 residues. The germline gives CDR1 SEHNR, CDR2 FQNEAQ (reference sequence). CDR3 sequence reads: CASGKGDNEKLFF. CDR3 DNA: TGTGCCAGCGGTAAAGGGGATAATGAAAAACTGTTTTTT.

The chain links TRBV7-6 to TRBJ1-4; possibly TRBD1 for D (5 bases). Germline V gives CDR1 SGHVS, CDR2 FNYEAQ. V lost 2 bases to trimming and J lost 7 bases, with 14 bases between them. CDR3 length: 15 amino acids. CDR3 residues: CASSLLGGGSEKLFF. As DNA, the CDR3 is TGTGCCAGCAGCTTATTAGGCGGGGGGAGTGAAAAACTGTTTTTT.

The chain employs TRBV6-5 and TRBJ2-3; TRBD1 aligns across 8 bases. Germline V gene data show CDR1 as MNHEY and CDR2 as SVGAGI. J lost 0 bases, V lost 3 bases, and 2 bases had no gene match. The CDR3 extends over 15 amino acids. CDR3: CASSYGTGSTDTQYF. The CDR3, as DNA: TGTGCCAGCAGTTATGGGACAGGAAGCACAGATACGCAGTATTTT.

This clone was seen once. This chain uses TRBV28 with TRBJ2-1; 13 bases map to TRBD2. The CDR3 has 21 residues. Germline CDR1 is MDHEN and CDR2 is SYDVKM. Trimming removed 2 bases from V and 7 bases from J; junction bases left unmatched: 20. The CDR3 sequence: CASSLKEEGVLAGGPGNEQFF. In DNA, the CDR3 is TGTGCCAGCAGTTTAAAGGAGGAGGGGGTACTAGCGGGAGGGCCAGGGAATGAGCAGTTCTTC.

The chain joins TRBV7-8 to TRBJ2-5, with a weak D call TRBD2 (5 bases). This CDR3 is 13 amino acids long. V lost 6 bases and J 1 base, leaving 9 bases between the germline ends. From germline, CDR1 is SGHVS and CDR2 FQNEAQ. CDR3 sequence (DNA): TGTGCCAGCAGGCCGGGAACCCAAGAGACCCAGTACTTC. Its protein is CASRPGTQETQYF.

The gene calls are TRBV30 and TRBJ1-4; D is unclear. CDR1 is GTSNPN, CDR2 SVGIG, per germline (reference sequence). The CDR3 is 14 amino acids. V lost 3 bases and J lost 0, with 8 bases in between. In DNA, the CDR3 is TGTGCCTGGAGGAGAAAAACAACTAATGAAAAACTGTTTTTT. Its translation is CAWRRKTTNEKLFF.

The V gene is TRBV5-1, the J gene TRBJ2-1; the D gene is possibly TRBD2 (6 bases). The CDR3 length is 14 residues. CDR1 SGHRS and CDR2 YFSETQ come from the germline V gene. Between the trimmed V and J ends, which lost 1 base and 5 bases, there was a span of 10 bases. The CDR3 DNA reads as TGCGCCAGCAGCTTGTGGGGGAGGAACAATGAGCAGTTCTTC. Residues: CASSLWGRNNEQFF.

The gene calls are TRBV5-8 and TRBJ1-1, with D uncertain. The V end lost 2 bases, the J end lost 0 bases, and 5 bases lay between the germline ends. There are 13 residues in the CDR3. The germline gives CDR1 SGHTS, CDR2 YDEGEE. The CDR3 nucleotides are TGTGCCAGCAGCTTTACAATGAACACTGAAGCTTTCTTT. Encoded protein: CASSFTMNTEAFF.

The chain joins TRBV5-1 to TRBJ1-2; weak D call: TRBD1 (6 bases). The CDR3 consists of 13 residues. Trimming cost V 1 base and J 6 bases, with 10 bases left between them. CDR1 is SGHRS, CDR2 YFSETQ, per germline. CDR3 sequence reads: CASSLYRTDGYTF. The CDR3 region has the DNA TGCGCCAGCAGCTTGTACAGGACAGATGGCTACACCTTC.

This clone occurred a few times. The chain is built from TRBV5-4 and TRBJ2-7; a weak D match, TRBD1 (6 bases). V was cut by 7 bases and J by 3 bases, with 17 bases left in between. Germline V gene lookup returns CDR1 SGHNT and CDR2 YYREEE (reference sequence). This CDR3 has 14 amino acids. CDR3 in DNA: TGTGCCAGCTCCGGTAAGGGGGTAATCTACGAGCAGTACTTC. It specifies CASSGKGVIYEQYF.

V is TRBV7-7 and J is TRBJ2-5; the match to TRBD2 covers 12 bases. V lost 4 bases and J lost 4; bases outside the gene matches: 4. The germline gives CDR1 SSHAT, CDR2 FNYEAQ (reference sequence). The CDR3 covers 15 residues. The CDR3 coding sequence is TGTGCCAGCAGCTCCCTAGCGGGGGGGCCAGAGACCCAGTACTTC. Its translation is CASSSLAGGPETQYF.

The rearrangement links TRBV7-2 to TRBJ1-3, with 10 bases fitting TRBD1. CDR3 size: 16 residues. The V segment lost 3 bases and the J segment 3 bases; nucleotides outside the gene matches: 5. Germline V CDR1 and CDR2: SGHTA, FQGNSA. In DNA, the CDR3 is TGTGCCAGCAGCTTTGGGACAGGGGCGAGTGGAAACACCATATATTTT. Protein sequence: CASSFGTGASGNTIYF. Combining the CDR3 with reference TRBV7-2 and TRBJ1-3 gives the whole variable domain GAGVSQSPSNKVTEKGKDVELRCDPISGHTALYWYRQSLGQGLEFLIYFQGNSAPDKSGLPSDRFSAERTGGSVSTLTIQRTQQEDSAVYLCASSFGTGASGNTIYFGEGSWLTVV.

This chain uses TRBV6-1 with TRBJ2-3; 7 bases fit TRBD1. Per the germline V gene, CDR1 is MNHNS and CDR2 is SASEGT. After removal of 4 bases from V and 7 bases from J, the junction contained 8 bases not matched to a gene. The CDR3 runs 14 residues. The CDR3, as DNA: TGTGCCAGCAGTGCCGGGACAGAGGGCAATACGCAGTATTTT. It codes for CASSAGTEGNTQYF.

The chain recombines TRBV6-5 with TRBJ2-7; TRBD2 agrees at 9 bases. V lost 0 bases and J lost 1; bases outside the gene matches: 4. Germline assignment: CDR1 MNHEY and CDR2 SVGAGI. The CDR3 has 16 residues. The CDR3 sequence: CASSYSTAGGSYEQYF. The CDR3 region has the DNA TGTGCCAGCAGTTACTCGACGGCGGGAGGGTCCTACGAGCAGTACTTC.

The chain has TRBV19 and TRBJ2-2; tentatively, D is TRBD1 (6 bases). The CDR3 runs to 13 residues. The V gene lost 5 bases and the J gene lost 5 bases, with 9 bases spanning the gap. The germline CDR1 and CDR2 sequences are LNHDA and SQIVND (reference sequence). The CDR3 reads CASSVTGTGELFF. The CDR3 DNA sequence: TGTGCCAGTAGTGTAACAGGGACCGGGGAGCTGTTTTTT.

The chain uses TRBV4-3 and TRBJ2-1; tentatively, D is TRBD2 (6 bases). The CDR3 sequence is 16 residues long. Trimming took 1 base from V and 7 from J, leaving 17 bases between them. In germline, CDR1 is LGHNA, CDR2 YSLEER. Written as DNA, the CDR3 is TGCGCCAGCAGCCAAGTAAGATCTAGCGTGGGGAATGAGCAGTTCTTC. Translating it yields CASSQVRSSVGNEQFF.